The sequence of this T cell receptor (beta chain) was determined in a study of blood T cell repertoires in COVID-19. About the study: Samples representing acute and convalescent COVID-19 were sourced from the United States, Italy and Spain.

As handled by the study authors: Scientists estimated how many nucleated cells there were by amplifying reference gene primers. Method: immunoSEQ multiplex PCR; TCRdb's copy keeps in-frame clones and lacks some. Clone size and the V and J calls come from that table; the DNA yielded D and trimming. The sample includes 200,000 to 250,000 clones, 89% of them seen just once. This CDR3 has 17 residues. J lost 1 base, V lost 4 bases, and 10 bases had no gene match. Germline V gene data show CDR1 as GTSNPN and CDR2 as SVGIG (reference sequence). This sequence was found in a man aged 55 to 69 who had recovered from COVID-19. Sequenced: peripheral blood. The V gene is TRBV30, the J gene TRBJ2-2, with 9 positions matching TRBD2. In DNA form, the CDR3 reads TGTGCCTGGAAGTCTGGCGGGAGGGCCTGGAACACCGGGGAGCTGTTTTTT. Translating gives CAWKSGGRAWNTGELFF.